A selection of T cell receptor beta chains follows, all from one sample in a study of Graves' ophthalmopathy and Graves' hyperthyroidism. In TCRdb, the multiplex PCR reads were re-called with MiXCR into one record per CDR3 protein. This table has about 480,000 distinct CDR3 sequences, about 15% appearing once. The sequenced material came from blood. These receptors all come from a woman aged 25 to 39 with Graves' ophthalmopathy. CDR3s include the opening cysteine and the closing phenylalanine or tryptophan. The size of a clone is reported for some rows only, either as once, few or many, or as a class for expanded clones.

many,TRBJ1-5,TRBV30,CAWNPGLGHNQPQHF
many,TRBJ2-7,TRBV28,CASSLLGYSYEQYF
many,TRBJ1-6,TRBV4-1,CASSQVPTGNNSPLHF
many,TRBJ1-5,TRBV12-3/TRBV12-4,CASSLGSFNQPQHF
NA,TRBJ2-5,TRBV11-2,CASSSGLAGGSLGETQYF
many,TRBJ2-5,TRBV7-2,CASSLARGHGETQYF
many,TRBJ1-1,TRBV30,CAWTSGGPEAFF
many,TRBJ1-2,TRBV27,CASSAIQGANYGYTF
NA,TRBJ2-4,TRBV19,CASSISGNSIQYF
few,TRBJ1-2,TRBV12-3/TRBV12-4,CASRNAGVIGYTF
many,TRBJ1-5,TRBV6-2/TRBV6-3,CASSYAVASPSNQPQHF
many,TRBJ2-7,TRBV30,CAWNDDELYDEQYF
many,TRBJ1-2,TRBV6-1,CASSEDRGTYYGYTF
many,TRBJ2-5,TRBV28,CASSPPGDQETQYF
many,TRBJ1-1,TRBV6-1,CASSQGPPWMNTEAFF
many,TRBJ2-5,TRBV28,CASSFLDKETQYF
NA,TRBJ1-2,TRBV28,CASRTVAGGYGYTF
NA,TRBJ2-5,TRBV4-2,CASSQGQAGGDQETQYF
many,TRBJ1-6,TRBV28,CASSLRQSLHF
NA,TRBJ1-5,TRBV27,CASSSIPRSNQPQHF
many,TRBJ1-1,TRBV29-1,CSVEDPREGVF
many,TRBJ1-1,TRBV11-3,CASSLSGALNTEAFF
many,TRBJ1-3,TRBV7-8,CASSLVAGNTIYF
few,TRBJ2-7,TRBV5-1,CASSAGTVYEQYF
NA,TRBJ2-5,TRBV20-1,CSARLLAGMWQETQYF
many,TRBJ2-5,TRBV29-1,CSVSSATGQETQYF
many,TRBJ1-1,TRBV20-1,CSAPGQGNTEAFF
many,TRBJ1-2,TRBV12-3/TRBV12-4,CASRATAGALGYTF